Listed here are 20 T cell receptor beta chains from one sample, sequenced in a study of cytomegalovirus exposure and HLA in healthy donors. PCR employed 60 Vbeta and 13 Jbeta primers. Sequenced by immunoSEQ multiplex PCR; TCRdb stores in-frame clones only, minus some. The sample comprises about 170,000 clones, around 77% of which are singletons, and under 2.5% rests with the top ten. The sample was PBMCs. The receptors here all came from a woman in her thirties in good health and CMV-seropositive.

This clone occurred once. The CDR3 is CASSDPGVGGSAYEQYF. CDR3 nucleotide sequence: TGTGCCAGCAGTGATCCCGGAGTTGGCGGGAGTGCCTACGAGCAGTACTTC. The rearrangement links TRBV25-1 to TRBJ2-7; 7 positions match TRBD2. CDR1 is MGHDK and CDR2 is SYGVNS in the germline V gene. Trimming cost V 3 bases and J 2 bases; bases outside gene matches: 13. The CDR3 length is 17 residues.

CDR3 DNA: TGTGCCAGCAATACCCCGCTAGTCACCGGGGAGCTGTTTTTT. Its protein product is CASNTPLVTGELFF. V gene TRBV2 combines with J gene TRBJ2-2; D remains ambiguous. With 7 bases removed from V and 4 bases from J, the gap between germline ends came to 13 bases. The CDR3 contains 14 residues. Per germline, CDR1 SNHLY and CDR2 FYNNEI. The variable domain in full, completed from reference TRBV2 and TRBJ2-2, reads EPEVTQTPSHQVTQMGQEVILRCVPISNHLYFYWYRQILGQKVEFLVSFYNNEISEKSEIFDDQFSVERPDGSNFTLKIRSTKLEDSAMYFCASNTPLVTGELFFGEGSRLTVL.

This chain links TRBV9 with TRBJ1-1, with D unclear. The CDR3 length is 13 residues. From germline, CDR1 is SGDLS and CDR2 YYNGEE. V shed 4 bases and J shed 0 bases, with 7 bases lying between them. CDR3 sequence reads: CASSTGMNTEAFF. For the CDR3, the DNA is TGTGCCAGCAGCACCGGGATGAACACTGAAGCTTTCTTT. The variable domain in full, with the rest retrieved from reference TRBV9 and TRBJ1-1, is DSGVTQTPKHLITATGQRVTLRCSPRSGDLSVYWYQQSLDQGLQFLIQYYNGEERAKGNILERFSAQQFPDLHSELNLSSLELGDSALYFCASSTGMNTEAFFGQGTRLTVV.

V is TRBV9 and J is TRBJ2-7; TRBD1 is a possible D gene (6 bases). The germline V gene has CDR1 SGDLS and CDR2 YYNGEE. The V end lost 4 bases, the J end lost 2 bases, and 16 bases lay between the germline ends. The CDR3 is made up of 15 amino acids. CDR3 sequence: CASSLRPQGTYEQYF. The CDR3 DNA sequence: TGTGCCAGCAGCTTACGCCCACAGGGAACCTACGAGCAGTACTTC. Based on the CDR3 plus reference TRBV9 and TRBJ2-7, the full variable domain is DSGVTQTPKHLITATGQRVTLRCSPRSGDLSVYWYQQSLDQGLQFLIQYYNGEERAKGNILERFSAQQFPDLHSELNLSSLELGDSALYFCASSLRPQGTYEQYFGPGTRLTVT.

In its sample, this clone was seen once. V and J are TRBV2 and TRBJ2-3, with a weak D call TRBD2 (5 bases). V lost 7 bases to trimming and J lost 1 base, with 12 bases between them. Germline CDR1 reads SNHLY; CDR2 reads FYNNEI. The CDR3 consists of 14 residues. CDR3 amino acids: CASMGRTRTDTQYF. The CDR3 coding sequence is TGTGCCAGCATGGGGAGAACACGCACAGATACGCAGTATTTT.

The genes are TRBV5-6 and TRBJ2-1; D is unresolved. V lost 0 bases and J lost 0, with 10 bases in between. This CDR3 is 16 amino acids long. Germline V gene lookup returns CDR1 SGHDT and CDR2 YYEEEE. The CDR3 bases are TGTGCCAGCAGCTTGGACGCTTTGAGCTCCTACAATGAGCAGTTCTTC. As protein: CASSLDALSSYNEQFF. Drawing the rest from reference TRBV5-6 and TRBJ2-1, the complete variable domain is DAGVTQSPTHLIKTRGQQVTLRCSPKSGHDTVSWYQQALGQGPQFIFQYYEEEERQRGNFPDRFSGHQFPNYSSELNVNALLLGDSALYLCASSLDALSSYNEQFFGPGTRLTVL.

The V call is TRBV2, the J call TRBJ1-1, with TRBD1 identical over 8 bases. Germline CDR1 is SNHLY and CDR2 is FYNNEI. Trimming took 6 bases from V and 10 from J; bases not matched to a gene: 10. The CDR3 has 13 residues. This chain's CDR3 is CASRVTGESLAFF. The CDR3, as DNA: TGTGCCAGCAGGGTGACAGGGGAGTCGTTAGCTTTCTTT.

The chain has TRBV7-8 and TRBJ2-5; D unresolved. Trimming took 1 base from V and 1 from J, leaving 7 bases between them. Looked up from germline, CDR1 is SGHVS and CDR2 is FQNEAQ. This CDR3 spans 14 amino acids. The CDR3 loop is CASSLEPPQETQYF. The CDR3 DNA sequence: TGTGCCAGCAGCTTAGAGCCGCCCCAAGAGACCCAGTACTTC. The variable domain in full, with the rest retrieved from reference TRBV7-8 and TRBJ2-5, is GAGVSQSPRYKVAKRGQDVALRCDPISGHVSLFWYQQALGQGPEFLTYFQNEAQLDKSGLPSDRFFAERPEGSVSTLKIQRTQQEDSAVYLCASSLEPPQETQYFGPGTRLLVL.

In nucleotides, the CDR3 is TGTGCCAGCAGCTTAGCGGGGGGAGGCAATCAGCCCCAGCATTTT. Its protein is CASSLAGGGNQPQHF. This chain uses TRBV7-2 with TRBJ1-5; D is possibly TRBD1 (5 bases). Between the trimmed V and J ends, which lost 0 bases and 2 bases, there was a span of 8 bases. Germline V gene sequence: CDR1 SGHTA, CDR2 FQGNSA. The CDR3 length is 15 residues.

This rearrangement joins TRBV19 to TRBJ1-4; D not certain. CDR3 length: 11 residues. Trimming left V 3 bases short and J 7 bases short, with 3 bases between. CDR1 is LNHDA, CDR2 SQIVND, per germline (reference sequence). The CDR3 region is CASSMSEKLFF. The DNA of the CDR3 is TGTGCCAGTAGTATGAGTGAAAAACTGTTTTTT.

The chain recombines TRBV2 with TRBJ1-1, with D possibly TRBD1 on 5 matching bases. Trimming pared 9 bases from V and 7 bases from J, leaving 18 bases between. Looked up from germline, CDR1 is SNHLY and CDR2 is FYNNEI. The CDR3 length is 13 residues. Here the CDR3 DNA reads TGTGCCAGTCGACAGAGTATCTTGGATGAAGCTTTCTTT. This sequence encodes CASRQSILDEAFF.

This clone showed up just once. J is TRBJ2-1 and V is TRBV7-9, with D possibly TRBD1 on 6 matching bases. CDR1 and CDR2 from the germline V gene are SEHNR and FQNEAQ (reference sequence). The CDR3 is 12 amino acids. V gave up 4 bases and J gave up 14 bases, with 15 bases separating them. Here the CDR3 reads CASSYGTPHEFF. In DNA, the CDR3 is TGTGCCAGCAGCTATGGGACACCGCACGAGTTCTTC.

The chain couples TRBV2 to TRBJ1-2; unclear D gene. CDR3 length: 13 residues. V lost 5 bases and J lost 4, with 11 bases in between. Germline V gene sequence: CDR1 SNHLY, CDR2 FYNNEI. The CDR3, as DNA: TGTGCCAGCAGTCGACAAGTTATCTATGGCTACACCTTC. Amino acids: CASSRQVIYGYTF.

The chain uses TRBV4-3 and TRBJ1-6; 8 bases agree with TRBD1. Per the germline V gene, CDR1 is LGHNA and CDR2 is YSLEER. Trimming removed 4 bases from V and 9 bases from J; junction bases left unmatched: 8. This CDR3 region has 15 residues. In DNA form, the CDR3 reads TGCGCCAGCAGCCGTGGGACAGGTGGGGGTTCACCCCTCCACTTT. Translated: CASSRGTGGGSPLHF.

The J gene is TRBJ2-7, the V gene TRBV28; the D is unclear. Germline V gives CDR1 MDHEN, CDR2 SYDVKM. This CDR3 is built from 12 residues. The ends were cut back, 7 bases at V and 4 bases at J, with 11 bases in the middle. The CDR3 region has the DNA TGTGCCAGCAACAGTGGAATATACGAGCAGTACTTC. Translated, it gives CASNSGIYEQYF. Based on the CDR3 plus reference TRBV28 and TRBJ2-7, the full variable domain is DVKVTQSSRYLVKRTGEKVFLECVQDMDHENMFWYRQDPGLGLRLIYFSYDVKMKEKGDIPEGYSVSREKKERFSLILESASTNQTSMYLCASNSGIYEQYFGPGTRLTVT.

This rearrangement joins TRBV7-9 to TRBJ2-1; weak D call: TRBD2 (6 bases). Germline V CDR1 and CDR2: SEHNR, FQNEAQ (reference sequence). V was cut by 3 bases and J by 5 bases, with 8 bases left in between. CDR3 length: 13 amino acids. CDR3: CASSLEGHNEQFF. CDR3 nucleotide sequence: TGTGCCAGCAGCTTGGAGGGTCACAATGAGCAGTTCTTC. The entire variable domain, with the rest obtained from reference TRBV7-9 and TRBJ2-1, is as follows: DTGVSQNPRHKITKRGQNVTFRCDPISEHNRLYWYRQTLGQGPEFLTYFQNEAQLEKSRLLSDRFSAERPKGSFSTLEIQRTEQGDSAMYLCASSLEGHNEQFFGPGTRLTVL.

The chain is built from TRBV19 and TRBJ2-3; maybe TRBD2 (6 bases). CDR3 length equals 12 residues. V shed 4 bases and J shed 4 bases, with 6 bases lying between them. Germline-derived CDR1 and CDR2 are LNHDA and SQIVND (reference sequence). The CDR3 loop is CASSTGADTQYF. The CDR3 nucleotides read TGTGCCAGTAGTACGGGAGCAGATACGCAGTATTTT.

As for this clone: Mismatch with germline at one junction end may stem from a read error. This chain uses TRBV2 with TRBJ2-3; D call uncertain. Germline assignment: CDR1 SNHLY and CDR2 FYNNEI. The CDR3 covers 12 residues. DNA for the CDR3: TGTGCCAGCAGATTGAGCAAAGATACGCAGTATTTT. It codes for CASRLSKDTQYF. The whole variable domain, filled in from reference TRBV2 and TRBJ2-3, reads EPEVTQTPSHQVTQMGQEVILRCVPISNHLYFYWYRQILGQKVEFLVSFYNNEISEKSEIFDDQFSVERPDGSNFTLKIRSTKLEDSAMYFCASRLSKDTQYFGPGTRLTVL.

This chain connects TRBV5-1 to TRBJ2-7, with 9 bases aligning to TRBD1. The J call may be wrong; the DNA end is better matched by TRBJ2-5. Looked up from germline, CDR1 is SGHRS and CDR2 is YFSETQ. This CDR3 contains 13 residues. The CDR3 DNA follows: TGCGCCAGCAGCCGGGGACAGGGCGAGACCCAGTACTTC. Translating gives CASSRGQGETQYF.

The V gene is TRBV11-3, the J gene TRBJ2-1; 8 nucleotides agree with TRBD1. This CDR3 is 16 amino acids long. Trimming removed 5 bases from V and 7 bases from J; junction bases left unmatched: 13. The germline CDR1 and CDR2 sequences are SGHNT and YENEEA. This CDR3 reads CASSTHQGALRNEQFF. In nucleotides, the CDR3 is TGTGCCAGCAGCACTCACCAGGGGGCGCTTAGGAATGAGCAGTTCTTC.